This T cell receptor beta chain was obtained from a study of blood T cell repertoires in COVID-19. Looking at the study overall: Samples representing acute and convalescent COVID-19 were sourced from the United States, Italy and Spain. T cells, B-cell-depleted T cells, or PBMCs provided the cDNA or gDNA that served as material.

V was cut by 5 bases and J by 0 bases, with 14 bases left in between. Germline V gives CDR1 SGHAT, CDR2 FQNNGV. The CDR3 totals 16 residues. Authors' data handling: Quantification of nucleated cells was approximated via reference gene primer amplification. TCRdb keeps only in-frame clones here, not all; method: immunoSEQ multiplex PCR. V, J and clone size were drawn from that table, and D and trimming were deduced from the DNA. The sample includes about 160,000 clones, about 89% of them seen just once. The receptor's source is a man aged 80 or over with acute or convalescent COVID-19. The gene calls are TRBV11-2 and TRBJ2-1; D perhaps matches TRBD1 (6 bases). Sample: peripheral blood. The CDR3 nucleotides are TGTGCCAGCAGCCCCGGTGCGGACAGCTCCTACAATGAGCAGTTCTTC. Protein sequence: CASSPGADSSYNEQFF.